This TCR beta chain was profiled in a study of T cell changes during pregnancy in multiple sclerosis. Germline loops: CDR1 LNHDA, CDR2 SQIVND (reference sequence). The CDR3 extends over 15 amino acids. V gave up 7 bases and J gave up 6 bases; unmatched junction bases: 10. Profiling relied on immunoSEQ multiplex PCR, and the TCRdb table lists in-frame clones only, not all of them. The table has 65,000 to 85,000 clones, 90% seen once. This receptor was taken from a female donor in good health, enrolled as a control in a pregnancy study. The V and J genes are TRBV19 and TRBJ1-4, with TRBD1 matching over 8 bases. The sequencing here drew on peripheral blood, taken after pregnancy. For the CDR3, the DNA is TGTGCCAGTACCTTGCTGACAGGGGTTGATGAAAAACTGTTTTTT. It encodes CASTLLTGVDEKLFF. Together with reference TRBV19 and TRBJ1-4, the CDR3 gives the full variable domain: DGGITQSPKYLFRKEGQNVTLSCEQNLNHDAMYWYRQDPGQGLRLIYYSQIVNDFQKGDIAEGYSVSREKKESFPLTVTSAQKNPTAFYLCASTLLTGVDEKLFFGSGTQLSVL.